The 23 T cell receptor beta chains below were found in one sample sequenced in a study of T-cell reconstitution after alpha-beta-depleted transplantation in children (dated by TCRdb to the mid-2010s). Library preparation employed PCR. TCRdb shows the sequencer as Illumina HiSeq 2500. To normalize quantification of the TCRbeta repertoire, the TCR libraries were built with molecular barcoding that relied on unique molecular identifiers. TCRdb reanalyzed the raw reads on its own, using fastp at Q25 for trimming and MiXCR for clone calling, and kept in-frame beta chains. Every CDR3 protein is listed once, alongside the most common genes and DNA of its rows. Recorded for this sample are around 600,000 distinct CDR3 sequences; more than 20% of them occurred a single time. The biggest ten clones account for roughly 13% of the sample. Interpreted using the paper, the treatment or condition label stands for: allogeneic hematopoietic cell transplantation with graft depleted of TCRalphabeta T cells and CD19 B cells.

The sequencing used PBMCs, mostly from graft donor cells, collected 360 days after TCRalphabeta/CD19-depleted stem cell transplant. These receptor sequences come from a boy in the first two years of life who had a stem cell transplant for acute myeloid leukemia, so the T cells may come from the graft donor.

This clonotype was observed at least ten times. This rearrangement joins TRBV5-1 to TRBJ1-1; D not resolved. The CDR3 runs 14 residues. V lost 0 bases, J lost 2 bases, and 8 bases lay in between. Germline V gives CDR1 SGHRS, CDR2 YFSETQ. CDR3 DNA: TGCGCCAGCAGCTTGGGGACGGTAAACACTGAAGCTTTCTTT. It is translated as CASSLGTVNTEAFF.

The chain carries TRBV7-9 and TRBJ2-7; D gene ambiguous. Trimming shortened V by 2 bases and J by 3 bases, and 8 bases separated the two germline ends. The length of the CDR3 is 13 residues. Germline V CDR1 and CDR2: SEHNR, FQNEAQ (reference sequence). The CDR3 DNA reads TGTGCCAGCAGCTTAAGGGCACACTACGAGCAGTACGTC. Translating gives CASSLRAHYEQYV.

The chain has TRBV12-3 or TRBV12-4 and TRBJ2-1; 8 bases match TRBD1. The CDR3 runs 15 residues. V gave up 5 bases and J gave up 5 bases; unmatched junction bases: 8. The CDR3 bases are TGTGCCAGCAGTCCGACAGGGGTTTGGAACAATGAGCAGTTCTTC. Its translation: CASSPTGVWNNEQFF.

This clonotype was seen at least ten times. The CDR3 region has the DNA TGCAGTGCTAGTCGGGGGAATGAGCAGTTCTTC. It translates to CSASRGNEQFF. The V call is TRBV20-1, the J call TRBJ2-1, with a weak D call TRBD2 (6 bases). This CDR3 comprises 11 residues. V lost 3 bases, J lost 7 bases, and 7 bases lay in between. Germline values: CDR1 DFQATT, CDR2 SNEGSKA (reference sequence).

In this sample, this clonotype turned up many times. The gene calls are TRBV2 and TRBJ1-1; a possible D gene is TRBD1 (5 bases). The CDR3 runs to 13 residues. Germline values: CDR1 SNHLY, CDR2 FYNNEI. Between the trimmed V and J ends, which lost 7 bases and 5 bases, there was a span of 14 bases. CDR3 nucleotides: TGTGCCAGCATTGGTTCAGAGGGGACTGAAGCTTTCTTT. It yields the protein CASIGSEGTEAFF.

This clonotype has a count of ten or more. CDR3 nucleotides: TGCAGTGCTAGAGATCAGGCAGGGGGCTACGAGCAGTACGTC. It codes for CSARDQAGGYEQYV. The genes are TRBV20-1 and TRBJ2-7, with 7 nucleotides matching TRBD1. Germline loops: CDR1 DFQATT, CDR2 SNEGSKA (reference sequence). V was clipped by 0 bases and J by 3 bases; unmatched bases: 5. The CDR3 runs to 14 residues.

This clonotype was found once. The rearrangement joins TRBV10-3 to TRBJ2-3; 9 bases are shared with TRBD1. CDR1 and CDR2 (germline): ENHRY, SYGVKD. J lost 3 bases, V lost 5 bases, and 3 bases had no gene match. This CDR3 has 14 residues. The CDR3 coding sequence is TGTGCCATCAGTTCCGGGACAGGGACAGATACGCAGTATTTT. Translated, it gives CAISSGTGTDTQYF.

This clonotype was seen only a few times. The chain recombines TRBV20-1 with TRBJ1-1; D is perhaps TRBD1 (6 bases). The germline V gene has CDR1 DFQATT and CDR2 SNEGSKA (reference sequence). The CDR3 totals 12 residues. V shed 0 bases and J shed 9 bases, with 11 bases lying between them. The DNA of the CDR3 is TGCAGTGCTAGAGATACCGGGACAAAAGCTTTCTTT. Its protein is CSARDTGTKAFF.

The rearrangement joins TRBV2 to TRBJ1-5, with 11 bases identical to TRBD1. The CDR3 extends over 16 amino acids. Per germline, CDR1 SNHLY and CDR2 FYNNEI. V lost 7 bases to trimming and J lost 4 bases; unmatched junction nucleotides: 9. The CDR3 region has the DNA TGTGCCAGCATCCAGGACAGGGGGCATAAGAATCAGCCCCAGCATTTT. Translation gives CASIQDRGHKNQPQHF. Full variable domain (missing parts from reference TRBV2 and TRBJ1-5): EPEVTQTPSHQVTQMGQEVILRCVPISNHLYFYWYRQILGQKVEFLVSFYNNEISEKSEIFDDQFSVERPDGSNFTLKIRSTKLEDSAMYFCASIQDRGHKNQPQHFGDGTRLSIL.

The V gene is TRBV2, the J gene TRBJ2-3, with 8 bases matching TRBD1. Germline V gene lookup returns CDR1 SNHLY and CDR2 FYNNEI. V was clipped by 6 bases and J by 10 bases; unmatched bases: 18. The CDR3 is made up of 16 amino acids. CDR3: CASSLPFRQGWGAQYF. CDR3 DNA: TGTGCCAGCAGCCTACCTTTCCGACAGGGGTGGGGAGCGCAGTATTTT. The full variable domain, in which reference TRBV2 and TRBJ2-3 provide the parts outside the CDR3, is EPEVTQTPSHQVTQMGQEVILRCVPISNHLYFYWYRQILGQKVEFLVSFYNNEISEKSEIFDDQFSVERPDGSNFTLKIRSTKLEDSAMYFCASSLPFRQGWGAQYFGPGTRLTVL.

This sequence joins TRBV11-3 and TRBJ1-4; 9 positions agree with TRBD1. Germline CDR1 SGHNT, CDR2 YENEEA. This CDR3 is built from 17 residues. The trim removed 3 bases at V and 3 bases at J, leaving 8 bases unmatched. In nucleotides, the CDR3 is TGTGCCAGCAGCTTCCGGGACAGGGTGTTGGCTAATGAAAAACTGTTTTTT. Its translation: CASSFRDRVLANEKLFF. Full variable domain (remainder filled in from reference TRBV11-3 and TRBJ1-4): EAGVVQSPRYKIIEKKQPVAFWCNPISGHNTLYWYLQNLGQGPELLIRYENEEAVDDSQLPKDRFSAERLKGVDSTLKIQPAELGDSAVYLCASSFRDRVLANEKLFFGSGTQLSVL.

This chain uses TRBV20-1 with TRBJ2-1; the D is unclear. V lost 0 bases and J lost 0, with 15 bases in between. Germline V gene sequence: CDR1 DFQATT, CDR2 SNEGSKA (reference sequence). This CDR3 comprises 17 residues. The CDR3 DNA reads TGCAGTGCTAGAGATTCCCAGACCCTATCCTCCTACAATGAGCAGTTCTTC. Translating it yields CSARDSQTLSSYNEQFF.

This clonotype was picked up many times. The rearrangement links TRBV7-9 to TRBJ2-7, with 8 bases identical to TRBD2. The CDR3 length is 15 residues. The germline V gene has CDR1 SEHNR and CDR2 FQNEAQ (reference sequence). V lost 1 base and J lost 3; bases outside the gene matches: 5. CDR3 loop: CASSLDAGGIYEQYV. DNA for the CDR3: TGTGCCAGCAGCTTAGACGCGGGGGGTATCTACGAGCAGTACGTC.

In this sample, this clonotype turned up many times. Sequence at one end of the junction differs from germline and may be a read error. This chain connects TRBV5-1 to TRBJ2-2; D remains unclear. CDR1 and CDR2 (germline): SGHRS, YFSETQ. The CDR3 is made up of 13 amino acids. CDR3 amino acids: CASSLAGTGELFF. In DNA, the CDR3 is TGTGCCAGCAGCTTAGCCGGGACCGGGGAGCTGTTTTTT.

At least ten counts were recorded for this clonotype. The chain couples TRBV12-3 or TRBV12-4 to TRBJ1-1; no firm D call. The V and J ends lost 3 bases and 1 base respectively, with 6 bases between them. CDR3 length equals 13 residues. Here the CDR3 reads CASSFEGNTEAFF. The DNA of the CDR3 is TGTGCCAGCAGTTTTGAAGGGAACACTGAAGCTTTCTTT.

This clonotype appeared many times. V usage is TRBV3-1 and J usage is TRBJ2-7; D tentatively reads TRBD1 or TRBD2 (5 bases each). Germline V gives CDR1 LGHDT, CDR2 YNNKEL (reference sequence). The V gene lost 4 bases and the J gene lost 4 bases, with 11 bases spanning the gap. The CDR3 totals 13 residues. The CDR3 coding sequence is TGTGCCAGCAGCCCCGGGACCGGATACGAGCAGTACGTC. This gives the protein CASSPGTGYEQYV.

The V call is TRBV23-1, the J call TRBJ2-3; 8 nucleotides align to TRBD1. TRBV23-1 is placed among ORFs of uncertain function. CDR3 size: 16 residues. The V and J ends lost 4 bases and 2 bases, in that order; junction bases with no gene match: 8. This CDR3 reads CASSLTDRAITDTQYF. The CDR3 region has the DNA TGCGCCAGCAGTCTCACGGACAGGGCGATCACAGATACGCAGTATTTT.

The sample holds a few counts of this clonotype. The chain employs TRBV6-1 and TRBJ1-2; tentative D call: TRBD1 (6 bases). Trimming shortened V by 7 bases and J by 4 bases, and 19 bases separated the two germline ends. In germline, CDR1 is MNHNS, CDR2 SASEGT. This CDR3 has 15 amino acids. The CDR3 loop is CASIRTTGTFYGYTF. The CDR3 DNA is TGTGCCAGCATTCGCACTACAGGGACCTTCTATGGCTACACCTTC.

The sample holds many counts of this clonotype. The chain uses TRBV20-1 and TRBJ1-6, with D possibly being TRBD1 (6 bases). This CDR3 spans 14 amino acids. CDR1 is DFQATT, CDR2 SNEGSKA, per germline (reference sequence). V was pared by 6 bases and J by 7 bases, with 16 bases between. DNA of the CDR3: TGCAGTGCCATCCCAGGGGCACCAAATTCACCCCTCCACTTT. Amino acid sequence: CSAIPGAPNSPLHF.

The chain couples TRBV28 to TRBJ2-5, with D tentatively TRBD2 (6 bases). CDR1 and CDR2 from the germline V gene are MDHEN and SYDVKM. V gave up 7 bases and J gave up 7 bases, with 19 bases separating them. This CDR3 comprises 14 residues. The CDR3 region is CASTLSTSAGTQYF. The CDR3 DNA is TGTGCCAGCACCTTATCGACTAGTGCGGGGACCCAGTACTTC.

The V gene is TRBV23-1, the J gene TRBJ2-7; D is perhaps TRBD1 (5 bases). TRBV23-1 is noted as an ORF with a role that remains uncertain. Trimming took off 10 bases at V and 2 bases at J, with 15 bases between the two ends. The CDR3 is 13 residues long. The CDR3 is CAKGVLGPYEQYV. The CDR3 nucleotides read TGCGCCAAAGGGGTTCTGGGGCCCTACGAGCAGTACGTC.

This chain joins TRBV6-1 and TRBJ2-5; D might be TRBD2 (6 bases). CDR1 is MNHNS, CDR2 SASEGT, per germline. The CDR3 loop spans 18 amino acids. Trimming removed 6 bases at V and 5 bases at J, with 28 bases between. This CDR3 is CASSPLGIRGEPGETQYF. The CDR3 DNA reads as TGTGCCAGCAGCCCACTGGGCATTCGCGGGGAGCCCGGGGAGACCCAGTACTTC.

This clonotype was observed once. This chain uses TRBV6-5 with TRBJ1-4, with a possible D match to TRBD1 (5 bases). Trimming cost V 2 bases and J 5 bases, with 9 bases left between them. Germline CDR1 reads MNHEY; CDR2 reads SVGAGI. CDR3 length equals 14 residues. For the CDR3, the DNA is TGTGCCAGCAGTTACCAGGGATGGAATGAAAAACTGTTTTTT. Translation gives CASSYQGWNEKLFF.